The 7 T cell receptor beta chains below were found in one sample sequenced in a study of blood T cell repertoires in COVID-19. Sequencing used immunoSEQ multiplex PCR; TCRdb keeps in-frame clones, though not all of them. The sample shows approximately 230,000 clones, more than 85% of them seen only once. The sample taken for sequencing was PBMCs or T cells enriched from blood (not recorded which). The origin of the receptors is a woman in her twenties or thirties who had recovered from COVID-19.

The gene calls are TRBV27 and TRBJ1-2; D may be TRBD1 (6 bases). V shed 6 bases and J shed 2 bases, with 22 bases lying between them. Germline CDR1 MNHEY, CDR2 SMNVEV (reference sequence). The CDR3 has 17 amino acids. Written as DNA, the CDR3 is TGTGCCAGCAGGTCCTCTAGGACAGCCTGGGGGAACTATGGCTACACCTTC. Translation: CASRSSRTAWGNYGYTF.

The V and J genes are TRBV5-1 and TRBJ1-6; D not certain. Trimming took off 4 bases at V and 6 bases at J, with 11 bases between the two ends. This CDR3 is 14 amino acids long. From germline, CDR1 is SGHRS and CDR2 YFSETQ. The CDR3: CASSPMGGNSPLHF. CDR3 DNA sequence: TGCGCCAGCAGCCCCATGGGAGGTAATTCACCCCTCCACTTT.

The gene calls are TRBV9 and TRBJ2-5; 8 positions agree with TRBD2. Germline lookup yields CDR1 SGDLS and CDR2 YYNGEE. CDR3 size: 14 residues. Germline trimming cut 6 bases from V and 1 base from J; bases unmatched to any gene: 5. This CDR3 reads CASNPGGVQETQYF. CDR3 sequence (DNA): TGTGCCAGCAACCCGGGGGGGGTCCAAGAGACCCAGTACTTC.

The chain is built from TRBV3-1 (or the pseudogene TRBV3-2) and TRBJ1-2; 8 nucleotides line up with TRBD1. Looked up from germline, CDR1 is LGHDT and CDR2 is YNNKEL (reference sequence). The CDR3 sequence is 13 residues long. J gave up 11 bases and V 5 bases, and 10 bases lay outside the gene matches. In DNA, the CDR3 is TGTGCCAGCAGCGCCGGACAGGGCCCGAATTACACCTTC. It translates to CASSAGQGPNYTF.

This clone was seen repeatedly, ten times or more. Here the CDR3 reads CASSGFRDLPYNEQFF. CDR3 DNA: TGTGCCAGCAGTGGGTTCCGGGACTTACCCTACAATGAGCAGTTCTTC. The rearrangement joins TRBV6-2 or TRBV6-3 to TRBJ2-1; possible D gene TRBD2, 6 bases. The CDR3 has 16 residues. CDR1 is MNHEY and CDR2 is SVGEGT in the germline V gene. The ends were cut back, 5 bases at V and 2 bases at J, with 16 bases in the middle.

The CDR3, as DNA: TGTGCCAGCAGTGAAGTACGGAGCTCCTACGAGCAGTACTTC. Translated, it gives CASSEVRSSYEQYF. This chain joins TRBV6-1 and TRBJ2-7, with D unresolved. V shed 1 base and J shed 0 bases, with 7 bases lying between them. This CDR3 contains 14 residues. Germline V gene data show CDR1 as MNHNS and CDR2 as SASEGT.

The V gene is TRBV7-9, the J gene TRBJ1-1; D perhaps matches TRBD1 (5 bases). The CDR3 consists of 14 residues. The germline V and J ends were trimmed by 3 bases and 4 bases, with 12 bases remaining between them. The germline V gene has CDR1 SEHNR and CDR2 FQNEAQ (reference sequence). CDR3 DNA: TGTGCCAGCAGCTTTCCCGGAGGGGCCACTGAAGCTTTCTTT. Its protein is CASSFPGGATEAFF.